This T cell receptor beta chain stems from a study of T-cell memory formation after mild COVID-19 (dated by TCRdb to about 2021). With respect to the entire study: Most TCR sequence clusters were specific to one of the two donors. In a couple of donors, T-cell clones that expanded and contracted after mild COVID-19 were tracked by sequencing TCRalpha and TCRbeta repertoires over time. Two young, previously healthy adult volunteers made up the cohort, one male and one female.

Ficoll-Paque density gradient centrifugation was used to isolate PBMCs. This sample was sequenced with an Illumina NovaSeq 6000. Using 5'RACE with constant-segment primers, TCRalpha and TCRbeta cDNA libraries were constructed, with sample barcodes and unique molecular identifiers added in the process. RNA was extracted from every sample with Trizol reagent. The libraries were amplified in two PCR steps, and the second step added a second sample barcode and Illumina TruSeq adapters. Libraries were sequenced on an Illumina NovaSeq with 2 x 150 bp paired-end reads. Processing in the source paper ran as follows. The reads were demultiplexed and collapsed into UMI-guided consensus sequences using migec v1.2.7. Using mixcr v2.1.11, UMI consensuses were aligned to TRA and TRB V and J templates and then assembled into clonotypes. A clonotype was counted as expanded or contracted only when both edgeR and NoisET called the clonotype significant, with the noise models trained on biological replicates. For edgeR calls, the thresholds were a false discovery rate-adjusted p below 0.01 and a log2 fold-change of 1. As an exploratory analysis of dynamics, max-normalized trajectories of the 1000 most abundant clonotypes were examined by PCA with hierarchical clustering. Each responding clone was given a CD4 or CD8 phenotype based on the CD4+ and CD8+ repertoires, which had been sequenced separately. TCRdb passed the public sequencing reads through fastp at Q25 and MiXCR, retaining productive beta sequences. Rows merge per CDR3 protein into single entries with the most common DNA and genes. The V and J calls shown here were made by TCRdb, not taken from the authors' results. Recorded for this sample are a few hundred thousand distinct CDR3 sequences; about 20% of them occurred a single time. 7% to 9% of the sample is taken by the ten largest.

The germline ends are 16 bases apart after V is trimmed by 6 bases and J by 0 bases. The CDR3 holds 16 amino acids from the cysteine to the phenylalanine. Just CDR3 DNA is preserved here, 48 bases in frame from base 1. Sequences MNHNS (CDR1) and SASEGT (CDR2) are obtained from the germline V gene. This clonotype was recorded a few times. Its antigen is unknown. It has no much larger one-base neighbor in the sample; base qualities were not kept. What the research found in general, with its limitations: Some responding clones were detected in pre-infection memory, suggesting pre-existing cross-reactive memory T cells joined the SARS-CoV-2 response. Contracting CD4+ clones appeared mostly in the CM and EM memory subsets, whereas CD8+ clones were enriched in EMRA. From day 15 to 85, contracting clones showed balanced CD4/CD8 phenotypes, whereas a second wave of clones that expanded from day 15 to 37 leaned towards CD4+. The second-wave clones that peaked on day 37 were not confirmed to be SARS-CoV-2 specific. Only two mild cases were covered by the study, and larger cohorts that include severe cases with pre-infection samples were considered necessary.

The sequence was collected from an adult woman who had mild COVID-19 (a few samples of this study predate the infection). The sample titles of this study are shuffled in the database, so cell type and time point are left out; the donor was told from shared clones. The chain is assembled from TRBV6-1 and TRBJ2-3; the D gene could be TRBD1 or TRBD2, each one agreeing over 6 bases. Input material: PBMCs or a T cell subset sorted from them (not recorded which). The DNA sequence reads TGTGCCAGCAGAATTCGGGGGCGTACTAGCACAGATACGCAGTATTTT. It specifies CASRIRGRTSTDTQYF.